One TCR beta chain is described in this entry. Antigen unknown. The sample belongs to a study of post-analysis software for immune sequencing data. Overall study context: In terms of disease course, relapsing-remitting, secondary progressive and progressive-relapsing multiple sclerosis were included.

TCR beta cDNA libraries had unique molecular identifiers. Between about 0.85 and 11 million T cells gave rise to roughly 0.5 million cDNA molecules. TCRdb used MiXCR to reprocess the PCR reads, holding one entry per CDR3 protein. The sample has 380,000 or so distinct CDR3 sequences; less than 35% are singletons. The study, taken as a whole, reports: With TRBV5-6, TRBV5-1 and TRBV20-1 included, several TRBV segments were more frequent in patients than in controls. Diversity measured as normalized Chao1 was significantly lower in multiple sclerosis patients than in controls.

The V gene's germline CDR1 is MNHNY and CDR2 SVGAGI (reference sequence). Trimming took off 7 bases at V and 4 bases at J, with 22 bases between the two ends. CDR3 length equals 16 residues. The material sequenced was blood. This TCR was recovered from a girl under 18 with multiple sclerosis. The chain recombines TRBV6-6 with TRBJ1-2; D is uncertain. CDR3 loop: CASIKDLGFLGYGYTF. Written as DNA, the CDR3 is TGTGCCAGCATCAAGGACCTGGGTTTCTTGGGCTATGGCTACACCTTC.